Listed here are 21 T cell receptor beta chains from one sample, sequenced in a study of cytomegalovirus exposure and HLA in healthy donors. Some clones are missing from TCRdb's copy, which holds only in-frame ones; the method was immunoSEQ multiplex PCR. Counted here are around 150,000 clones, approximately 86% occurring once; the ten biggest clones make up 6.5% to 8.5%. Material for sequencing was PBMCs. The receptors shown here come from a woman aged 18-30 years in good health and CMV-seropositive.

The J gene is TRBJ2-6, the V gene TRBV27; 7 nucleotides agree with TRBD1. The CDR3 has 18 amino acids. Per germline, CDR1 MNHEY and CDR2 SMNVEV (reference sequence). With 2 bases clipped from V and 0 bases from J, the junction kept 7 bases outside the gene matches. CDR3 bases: TGTGCCAGCAGTTTAACGCAGGGGGTGACCTCTGGGGCCAACGTCCTGACTTTC. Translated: CASSLTQGVTSGANVLTF.

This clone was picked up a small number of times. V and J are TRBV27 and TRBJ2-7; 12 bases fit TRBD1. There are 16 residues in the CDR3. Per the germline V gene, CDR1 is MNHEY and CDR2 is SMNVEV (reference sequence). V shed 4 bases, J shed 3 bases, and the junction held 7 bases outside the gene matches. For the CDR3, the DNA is TGTGCCAGCAGTTCCATGGGACAGGGGGCAAACTACGAGCAGTACTTC. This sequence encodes CASSSMGQGANYEQYF.

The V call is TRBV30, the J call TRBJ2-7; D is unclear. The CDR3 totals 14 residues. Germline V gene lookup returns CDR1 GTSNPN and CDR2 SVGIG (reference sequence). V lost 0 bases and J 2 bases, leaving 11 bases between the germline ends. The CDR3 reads CAWSVKLPPYEQYF. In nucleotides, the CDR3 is TGTGCCTGGAGTGTAAAACTACCTCCCTACGAGCAGTACTTC.

The CDR3 nucleotides are TGTGCCAGCAGCTTAAATCCAGCGCGGGGAGAGACCCAGTACTTC. It codes for CASSLNPARGETQYF. The V call is TRBV7-8, the J call TRBJ2-5, with D maybe TRBD2 (6 bases). The CDR3 totals 15 residues. Germline V gene lookup returns CDR1 SGHVS and CDR2 FQNEAQ. V was trimmed by 2 bases and J by 4 bases, leaving 14 bases between them.

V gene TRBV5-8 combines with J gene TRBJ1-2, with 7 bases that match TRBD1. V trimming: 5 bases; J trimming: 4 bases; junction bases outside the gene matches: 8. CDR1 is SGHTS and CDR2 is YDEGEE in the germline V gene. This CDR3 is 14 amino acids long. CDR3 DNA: TGTGCCAGCAGAAACAGGGGAGCTCCCTATGGCTACACCTTC. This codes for CASRNRGAPYGYTF.

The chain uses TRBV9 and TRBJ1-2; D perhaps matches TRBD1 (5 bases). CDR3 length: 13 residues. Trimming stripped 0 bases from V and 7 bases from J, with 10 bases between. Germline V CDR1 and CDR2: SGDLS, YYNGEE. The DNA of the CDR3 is TGTGCCAGCAGCGTAGGCTGGGGGGGTGGCTACACCTTC. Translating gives CASSVGWGGGYTF.

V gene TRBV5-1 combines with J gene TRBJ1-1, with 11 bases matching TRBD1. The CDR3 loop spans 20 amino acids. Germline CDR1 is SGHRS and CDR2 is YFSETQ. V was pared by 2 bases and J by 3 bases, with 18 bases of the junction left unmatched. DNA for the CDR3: TGCGCCAGCAGCTTCCCCCTGGACAGGGGGCGTGACTCCTCGGACACTGAAGCTTTCTTT. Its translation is CASSFPLDRGRDSSDTEAFF.

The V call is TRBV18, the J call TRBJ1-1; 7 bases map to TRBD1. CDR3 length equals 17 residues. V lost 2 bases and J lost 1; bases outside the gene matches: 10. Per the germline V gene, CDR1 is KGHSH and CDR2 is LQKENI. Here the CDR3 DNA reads TGTGCCAGCTCACCAAGGTACTTCCAGGGGGGGAACACTGAAGCTTTCTTT. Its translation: CASSPRYFQGGNTEAFF.

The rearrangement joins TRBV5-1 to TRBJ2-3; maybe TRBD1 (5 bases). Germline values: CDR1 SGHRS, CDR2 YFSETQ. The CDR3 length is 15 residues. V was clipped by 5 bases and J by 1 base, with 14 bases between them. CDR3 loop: CASSFQGIGTDTQYF. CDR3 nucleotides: TGCGCCAGCAGTTTCCAGGGTATCGGCACAGATACGCAGTATTTT.

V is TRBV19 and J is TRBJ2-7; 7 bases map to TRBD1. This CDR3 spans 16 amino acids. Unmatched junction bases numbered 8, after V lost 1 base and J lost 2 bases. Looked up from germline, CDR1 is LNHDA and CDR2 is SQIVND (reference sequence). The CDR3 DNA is TGTGCCAGTAGTATAGGCGGTTTCGGGACAGCCTACGAGCAGTACTTC. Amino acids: CASSIGGFGTAYEQYF.

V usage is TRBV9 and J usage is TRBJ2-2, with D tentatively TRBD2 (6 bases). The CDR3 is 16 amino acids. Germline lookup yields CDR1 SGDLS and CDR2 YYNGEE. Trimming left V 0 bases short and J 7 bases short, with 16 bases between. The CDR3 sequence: CASSVATGSDGGELFF. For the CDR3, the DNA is TGTGCCAGCAGCGTAGCTACCGGGAGTGACGGCGGGGAGCTGTTTTTT.

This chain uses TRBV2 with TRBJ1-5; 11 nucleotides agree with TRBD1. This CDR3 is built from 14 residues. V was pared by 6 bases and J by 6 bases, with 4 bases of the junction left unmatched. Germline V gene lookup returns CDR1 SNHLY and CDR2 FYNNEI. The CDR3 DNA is TGTGCCAGCAGCGGACAGGGGGCCTCTCAGCCCCAGCATTTT. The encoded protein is CASSGQGASQPQHF.

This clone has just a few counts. CDR3 DNA sequence: TGTGCCAGCAGCTCCGACAGGGGTGACTATAATTCACCCCTCCACTTT. Its translation is CASSSDRGDYNSPLHF. The rearrangement uses TRBV5-4 and TRBJ1-6; 8 bases align to TRBD1. Germline CDR1 and CDR2: SGHNT and YYREEE (reference sequence). CDR3 size: 16 residues. V lost 3 bases and J lost 3; bases outside the gene matches: 5.

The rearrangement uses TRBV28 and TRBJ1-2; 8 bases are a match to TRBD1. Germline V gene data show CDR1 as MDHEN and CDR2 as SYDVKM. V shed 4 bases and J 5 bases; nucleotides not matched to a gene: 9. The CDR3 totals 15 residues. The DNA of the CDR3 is TGTGCCAGCAGTTCACAGGGGGGGCTTAGGTATGGCTACACCTTC. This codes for CASSSQGGLRYGYTF.

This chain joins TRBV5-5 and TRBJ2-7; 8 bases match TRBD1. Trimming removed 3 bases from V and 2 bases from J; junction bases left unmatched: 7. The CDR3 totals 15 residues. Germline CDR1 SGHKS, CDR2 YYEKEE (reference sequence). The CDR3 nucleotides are TGTGCCAGCAGCTCTACGGACAGGGTGACCTACGAGCAGTACTTC. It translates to CASSSTDRVTYEQYF.

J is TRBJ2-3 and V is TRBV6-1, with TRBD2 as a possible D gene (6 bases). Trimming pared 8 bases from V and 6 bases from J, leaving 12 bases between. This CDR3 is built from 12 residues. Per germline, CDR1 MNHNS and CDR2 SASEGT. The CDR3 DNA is TGTGCCAGCCATGGGGGGACGGATACGCAGTATTTT. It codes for CASHGGTDTQYF.

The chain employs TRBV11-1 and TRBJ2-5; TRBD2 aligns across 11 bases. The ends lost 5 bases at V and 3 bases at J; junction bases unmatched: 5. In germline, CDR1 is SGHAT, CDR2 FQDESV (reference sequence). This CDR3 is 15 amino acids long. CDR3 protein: CASSPWGLAEETQYF. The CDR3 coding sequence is TGTGCCAGCAGCCCATGGGGACTAGCGGAAGAGACCCAGTACTTC.

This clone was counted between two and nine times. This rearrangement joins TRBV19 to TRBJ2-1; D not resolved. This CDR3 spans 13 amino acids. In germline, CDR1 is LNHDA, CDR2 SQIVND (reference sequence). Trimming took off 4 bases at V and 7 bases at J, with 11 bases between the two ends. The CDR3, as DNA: TGTGCCAGTAGTAGGCAGTCGGAGAATGAGCAGTTCTTC. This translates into CASSRQSENEQFF.

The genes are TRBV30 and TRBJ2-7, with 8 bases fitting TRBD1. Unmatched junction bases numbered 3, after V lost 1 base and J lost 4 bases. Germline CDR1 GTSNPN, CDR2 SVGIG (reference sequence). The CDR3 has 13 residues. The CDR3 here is CAWSGTGRYEQYF. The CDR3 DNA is TGTGCCTGGAGTGGGACAGGGCGGTACGAGCAGTACTTC. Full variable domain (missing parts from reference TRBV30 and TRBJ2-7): SQTIHQWPATLVQPVGSPLSLECTVEGTSNPNLYWYRQAAGRGLQLLFYSVGIGQISSEVPQNLSASRPQDRQFILSSKKLLLSDSGFYLCAWSGTGRYEQYFGPGTRLTVT.

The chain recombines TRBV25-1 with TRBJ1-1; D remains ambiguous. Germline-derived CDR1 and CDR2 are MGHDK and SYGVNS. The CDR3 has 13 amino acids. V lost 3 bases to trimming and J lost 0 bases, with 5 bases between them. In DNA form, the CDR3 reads TGTGCCAGCAGTGATTCCATGAACACTGAAGCTTTCTTT. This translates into CASSDSMNTEAFF.

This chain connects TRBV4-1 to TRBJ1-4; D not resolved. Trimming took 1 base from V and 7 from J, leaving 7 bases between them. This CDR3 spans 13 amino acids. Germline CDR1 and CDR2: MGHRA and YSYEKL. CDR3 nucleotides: TGCGCCAGCAGCCAAGTCATCGGTGAAAAACTGTTTTTT. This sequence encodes CASSQVIGEKLFF.